The present TCR beta chain was sequenced within a study of blood T cell repertoires in COVID-19. Whole-study context: There were acute and convalescent COVID-19 samples, and they came from the United States, Italy and Spain. From T cells, B-cell-depleted T cells, or PBMCs came the material, which was cDNA or gDNA.

Germline V CDR1 and CDR2: LGHDT, YNNKEL (reference sequence). The CDR3 consists of 12 residues. V lost 4 bases and J 6 bases, leaving 7 bases between the germline ends. Original analysis: Quantification of nucleated cells was approximated via reference gene primer amplification. TCRdb's table, derived via immunoSEQ multiplex PCR, lists solely in-frame clones and lacks some. V and J calls and clone size are as listed in that table; D and trimming were resolved from the DNA. The repertoire holds 40,000 to 55,000 clones, with about 88% as singletons. Material for sequencing was peripheral blood. The chain joins TRBV3-1 (or the pseudogene TRBV3-2) to TRBJ1-5, with unresolved D. The sequence came from a man between 65 and 80 years old with active COVID-19. The CDR3 loop is CASSPSGQPQHF. In DNA, the CDR3 is TGTGCCAGCAGCCCTTCCGGTCAGCCCCAGCATTTT.